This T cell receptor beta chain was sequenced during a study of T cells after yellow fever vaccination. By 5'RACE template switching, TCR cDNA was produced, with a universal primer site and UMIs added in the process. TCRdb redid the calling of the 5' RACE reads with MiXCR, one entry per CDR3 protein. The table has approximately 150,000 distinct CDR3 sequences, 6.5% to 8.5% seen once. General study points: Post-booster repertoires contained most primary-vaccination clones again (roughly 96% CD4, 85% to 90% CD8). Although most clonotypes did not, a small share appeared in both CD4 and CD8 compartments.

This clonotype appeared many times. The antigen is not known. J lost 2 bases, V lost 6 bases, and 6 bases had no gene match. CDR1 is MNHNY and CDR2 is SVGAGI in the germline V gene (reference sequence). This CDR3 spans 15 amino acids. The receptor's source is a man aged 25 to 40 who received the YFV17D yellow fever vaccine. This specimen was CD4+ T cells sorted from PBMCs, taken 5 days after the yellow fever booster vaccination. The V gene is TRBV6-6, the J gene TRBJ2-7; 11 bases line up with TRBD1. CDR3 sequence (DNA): TGTGCCAGCAGGTTCCGGGACAGGGGGACCTACGAGCAGTACTTC. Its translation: CASRFRDRGTYEQYF.